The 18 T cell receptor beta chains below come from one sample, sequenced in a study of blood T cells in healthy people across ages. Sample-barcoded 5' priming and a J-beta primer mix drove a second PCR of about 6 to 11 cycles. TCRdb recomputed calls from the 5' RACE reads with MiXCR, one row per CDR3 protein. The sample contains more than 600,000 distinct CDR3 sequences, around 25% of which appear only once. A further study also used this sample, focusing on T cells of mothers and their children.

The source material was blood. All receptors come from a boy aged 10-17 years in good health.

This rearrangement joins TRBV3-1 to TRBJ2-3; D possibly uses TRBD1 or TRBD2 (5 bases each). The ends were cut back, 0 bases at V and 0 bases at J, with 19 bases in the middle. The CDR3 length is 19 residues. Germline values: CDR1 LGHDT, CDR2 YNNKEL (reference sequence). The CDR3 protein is CASSQDVNRDPYSTDTQYF. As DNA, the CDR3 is TGTGCCAGCAGCCAAGATGTTAACCGGGACCCTTATAGCACAGATACGCAGTATTTT.

The CDR3 protein is CASRGGERGNIQYF. CDR3 DNA sequence: TGTGCCAGCAGGGGAGGAGAAAGGGGAAACATTCAGTACTTC. This chain connects TRBV12-3 or TRBV12-4 to TRBJ2-4; D might be TRBD2 (6 bases). Trimming shortened V by 6 bases and J by 6 bases, and 15 bases separated the two germline ends. The CDR3 totals 14 residues.

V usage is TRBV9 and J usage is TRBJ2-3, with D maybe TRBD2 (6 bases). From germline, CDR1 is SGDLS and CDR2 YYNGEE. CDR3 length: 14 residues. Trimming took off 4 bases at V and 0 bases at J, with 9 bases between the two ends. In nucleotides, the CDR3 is TGTGCCAGCAGCATGAGCGGGAGCACAGATACGCAGTATTTT. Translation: CASSMSGSTDTQYF.

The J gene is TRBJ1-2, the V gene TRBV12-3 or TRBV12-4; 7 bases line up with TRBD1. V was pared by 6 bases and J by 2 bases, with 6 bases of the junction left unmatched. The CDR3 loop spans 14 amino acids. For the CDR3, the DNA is TGTGCCAGCAGCGGGACAGCCCGAAACTATGGCTACACCTTC. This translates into CASSGTARNYGYTF.

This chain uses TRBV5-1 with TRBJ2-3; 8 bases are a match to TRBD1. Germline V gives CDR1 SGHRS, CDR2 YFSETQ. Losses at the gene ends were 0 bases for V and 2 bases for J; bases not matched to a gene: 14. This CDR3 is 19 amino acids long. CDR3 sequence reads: CASSLVPAGGMTTTDTQYF. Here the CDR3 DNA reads TGCGCCAGCAGCTTGGTCCCAGCAGGGGGCATGACCACCACAGATACGCAGTATTTT.

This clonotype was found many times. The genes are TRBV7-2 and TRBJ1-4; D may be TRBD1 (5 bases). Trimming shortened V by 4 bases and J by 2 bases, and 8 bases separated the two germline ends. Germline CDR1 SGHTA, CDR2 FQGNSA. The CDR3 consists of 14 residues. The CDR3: CASSSGTTNEKLFF. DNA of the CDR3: TGTGCCAGCAGCTCCGGGACCACTAATGAAAAACTGTTTTTT.

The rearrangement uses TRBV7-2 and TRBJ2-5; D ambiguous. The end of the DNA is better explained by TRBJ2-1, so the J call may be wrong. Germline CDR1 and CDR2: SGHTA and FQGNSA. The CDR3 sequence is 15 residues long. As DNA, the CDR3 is TGTGCCAGCAGCTTAGATATAGGTGTTTCCGGTGAGCAGTTCTTC. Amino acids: CASSLDIGVSGEQFF.

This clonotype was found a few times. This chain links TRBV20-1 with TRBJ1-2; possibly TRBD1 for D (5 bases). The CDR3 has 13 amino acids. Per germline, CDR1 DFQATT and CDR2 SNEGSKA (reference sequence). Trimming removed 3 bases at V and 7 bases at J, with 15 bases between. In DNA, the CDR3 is TGCAGTGCTAGGGGCTCCCTGAGGGGTGGCTACACCTTC. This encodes CSARGSLRGGYTF.

In DNA form, the CDR3 reads TGTGCCAGCAGTTTAGGTCAACTTGGCGATCAGCCCCAGCATTTT. This codes for CASSLGQLGDQPQHF. The chain joins TRBV28 to TRBJ1-5, with D hard to call. This CDR3 is built from 15 residues. V lost 2 bases to trimming and J lost 5 bases, with 13 bases between them. Germline CDR1 MDHEN, CDR2 SYDVKM.

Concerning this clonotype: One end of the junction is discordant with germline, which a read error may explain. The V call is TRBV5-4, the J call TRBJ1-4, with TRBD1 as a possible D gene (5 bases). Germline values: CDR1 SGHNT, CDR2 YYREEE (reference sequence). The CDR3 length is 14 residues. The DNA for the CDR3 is TGTGCCAGCAGCTTCAGGGCAACTAATGAAAAACTGCTTTTT. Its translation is CASSFRATNEKLLF.

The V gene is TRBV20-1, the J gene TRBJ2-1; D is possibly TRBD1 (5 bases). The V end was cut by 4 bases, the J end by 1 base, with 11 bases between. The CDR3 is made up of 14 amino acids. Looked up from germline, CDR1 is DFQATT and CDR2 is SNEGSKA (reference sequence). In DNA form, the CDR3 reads TGCAGTGCTATACCCAGGGTTTCCTACAATGAGCAGTTCTTC. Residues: CSAIPRVSYNEQFF.

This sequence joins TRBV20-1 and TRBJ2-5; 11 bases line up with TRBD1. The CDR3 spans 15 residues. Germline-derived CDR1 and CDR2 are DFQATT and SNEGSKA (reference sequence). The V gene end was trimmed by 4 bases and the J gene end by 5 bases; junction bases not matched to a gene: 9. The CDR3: CSATSGTGGDETQYF. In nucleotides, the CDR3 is TGCAGTGCTACCTCCGGGACAGGGGGTGATGAGACCCAGTACTTC.

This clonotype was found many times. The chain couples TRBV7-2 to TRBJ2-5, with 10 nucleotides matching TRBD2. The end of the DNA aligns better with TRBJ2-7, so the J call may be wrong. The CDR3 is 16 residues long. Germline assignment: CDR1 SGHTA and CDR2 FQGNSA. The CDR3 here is CASSSGLAVTIYEQYF. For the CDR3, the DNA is TGTGCCAGCAGCTCCGGACTAGCGGTTACCATCTACGAGCAGTACTTC.

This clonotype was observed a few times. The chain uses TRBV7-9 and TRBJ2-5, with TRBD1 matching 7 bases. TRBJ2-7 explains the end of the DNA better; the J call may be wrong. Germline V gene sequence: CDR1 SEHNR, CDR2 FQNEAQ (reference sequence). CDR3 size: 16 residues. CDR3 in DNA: TGTGCCAGCAGCGGACCAACGGACAGGTCCCCCTACGAGCAGTACTTC. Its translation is CASSGPTDRSPYEQYF.

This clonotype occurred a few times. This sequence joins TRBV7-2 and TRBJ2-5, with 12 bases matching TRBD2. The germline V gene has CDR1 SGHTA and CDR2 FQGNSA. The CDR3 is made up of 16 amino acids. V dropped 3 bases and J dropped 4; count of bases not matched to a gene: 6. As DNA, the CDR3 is TGTGCCAGCAGCTTCCGGACTAGCGGGGTTCGAGAGACCCAGTACTTC. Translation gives CASSFRTSGVRETQYF.

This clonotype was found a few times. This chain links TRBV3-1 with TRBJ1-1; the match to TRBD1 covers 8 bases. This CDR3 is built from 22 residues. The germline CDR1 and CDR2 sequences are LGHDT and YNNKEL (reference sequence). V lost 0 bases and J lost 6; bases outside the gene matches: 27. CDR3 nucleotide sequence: TGTGCCAGCAGCCAAGATAGGCGGCAGGGGGCGGAAAAATTCCACCAACACCCTGAAGCTTTCTTT. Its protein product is CASSQDRRQGAEKFHQHPEAFF.

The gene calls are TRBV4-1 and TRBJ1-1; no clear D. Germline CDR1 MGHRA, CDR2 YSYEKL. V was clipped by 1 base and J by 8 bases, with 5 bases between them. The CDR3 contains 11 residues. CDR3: CASSQGGEAFF. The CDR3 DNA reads TGCGCCAGCAGCCAAGGGGGAGAAGCTTTCTTT.

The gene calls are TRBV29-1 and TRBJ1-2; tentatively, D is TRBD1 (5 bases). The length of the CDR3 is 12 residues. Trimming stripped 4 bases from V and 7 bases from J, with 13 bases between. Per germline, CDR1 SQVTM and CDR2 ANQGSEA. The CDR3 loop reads CSVVGEEGGYTF. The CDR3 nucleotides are TGCAGCGTTGTAGGGGAGGAGGGTGGCTACACCTTC.